Below are 28 T cell receptor beta chains sequenced from a single sample in a study of glioma-infiltrating T cells after dendritic cell vaccination. The method was immunoSEQ multiplex PCR; TCRdb's version includes in-frame clones alone and lacks a portion of them. The sample includes tens of thousands of clones, roughly 85% of them seen just once. Here the sequenced sample was blood, taken before dendritic cell vaccination. The receptors stem from a human donor with glioblastoma.

This clone was seen only once. This chain uses TRBV2 with TRBJ2-2; 8 bases fit TRBD2. Germline V gene data show CDR1 as SNHLY and CDR2 as FYNNEI. J lost 0 bases, V lost 6 bases, and 6 bases had no gene match. The CDR3 covers 16 residues. The CDR3 region is CASRPGGRANTGELFF. In DNA, the CDR3 is TGTGCCAGCAGGCCGGGGGGGAGGGCGAACACCGGGGAGCTGTTTTTT.

This chain joins TRBV30 and TRBJ1-2; the D is unclear. The CDR3 has 13 amino acids. Looked up from germline, CDR1 is GTSNPN and CDR2 is SVGIG (reference sequence). V was cut by 1 base and J by 8 bases, with 14 bases left in between. CDR3 nucleotides: TGTGCCTGGAGTGCGTTACCCAGAGGCGGCTACACCTTC. It codes for CAWSALPRGGYTF.

The chain is built from TRBV5-4 and TRBJ1-5; maybe TRBD1 (5 bases). The CDR3 is made up of 14 amino acids. CDR1 and CDR2 (germline): SGHNT, YYREEE (reference sequence). V was cut by 2 bases and J by 7 bases, with 13 bases left in between. The CDR3 bases are TGTGCCAGCAGCTTCGAAGGGGTGGACCAGCCCCAGCATTTT. This encodes CASSFEGVDQPQHF.

The chain is built from TRBV5-1 and TRBJ1-3, with D hard to call. The CDR3 has 13 amino acids. V gave up 4 bases and J gave up 7 bases, with 12 bases separating them. The V gene's germline CDR1 is SGHRS and CDR2 YFSETQ. CDR3 region: CASSPDRGNTIYF. In nucleotides, the CDR3 is TGCGCCAGCAGCCCGGACCGAGGGAACACCATATATTTT.

The chain is built from TRBV19 and TRBJ1-6; 9 bases fit TRBD1. The germline CDR1 and CDR2 sequences are LNHDA and SQIVND (reference sequence). V lost 4 bases to trimming and J lost 5 bases; unmatched junction nucleotides: 6. This CDR3 comprises 16 residues. CDR3 sequence (DNA): TGTGCCAGTAGTAGCATACAGGGGGCCAATAATTCACCCCTCCACTTT. Translated, it gives CASSSIQGANNSPLHF.

In regard to this clone: The same CDR3 arises from other DNA sequences in this sample as well. V usage is TRBV14 and J usage is TRBJ1-2; D is ambiguous. The germline V and J ends were trimmed by 1 base and 4 bases, with 7 bases remaining between them. Germline CDR1 and CDR2: SGHDN and FVKESK. The CDR3 spans 13 residues. The CDR3 DNA reads as TGTGCCAGCAGCCAAGTACCGGGCTATGGCTACACCTTC. Its protein product is CASSQVPGYGYTF.

The rearrangement links TRBV19 to TRBJ1-5, with 11 nucleotides matching TRBD1. The V and J ends lost 5 bases and 2 bases, in that order; junction bases with no gene match: 11. The germline CDR1 and CDR2 sequences are LNHDA and SQIVND (reference sequence). This CDR3 contains 18 residues. The CDR3 loop is CASSPKGTGGGGNQPQHF. For the CDR3, the DNA is TGTGCCAGTAGTCCCAAGGGGACAGGGGGAGGGGGCAATCAGCCCCAGCATTTT.

The chain links TRBV13 to TRBJ2-7; D remains ambiguous. The CDR3 sequence is 13 residues long. V was shortened by 5 bases and J by 6 bases, with 14 bases between the two germline ends. CDR1 is PRHDT and CDR2 is FYEKMQ in the germline V gene (reference sequence). CDR3 loop: CASSVRVVGEQYF. For the CDR3, the DNA is TGTGCCAGCAGCGTCCGCGTCGTCGGCGAGCAGTACTTC. Full variable domain (remainder filled in from reference TRBV13 and TRBJ2-7): AAGVIQSPRHLIKEKRETATLKCYPIPRHDTVYWYQQGPGQDPQFLISFYEKMQSDKGSIPDRFSAQQFSDYHSELNMSSLELGDSALYFCASSVRVVGEQYFGPGTRLTVT.

There are a few counts of this clone. The chain has TRBV5-6 and TRBJ1-3, with D perhaps matching TRBD1 (6 bases). Germline lookup yields CDR1 SGHDT and CDR2 YYEEEE. This CDR3 has 15 residues. Trimming removed 4 bases at V and 3 bases at J, with 14 bases between. The CDR3 DNA sequence: TGTGCCAGCAGCACCTGGACAGATAGTGGAAACACCATATATTTT. Encoded protein: CASSTWTDSGNTIYF.

Comments on this clone: A read error may account for a junction end that differs from germline. The chain uses TRBV19 and TRBJ2-6; a possible D gene is TRBD2 (5 bases). Per the germline V gene, CDR1 is LNHDA and CDR2 is SQIVND (reference sequence). This CDR3 contains 16 residues. The CDR3 region is CAGSIFGGAGANVLTF. DNA of the CDR3: TGTGCCGGTAGTATATTCGGAGGCGCTGGGGCCAACGTCCTGACTTTC.

The rearrangement uses TRBV6-6 and TRBJ2-7, with unresolved D. V was clipped by 0 bases and J by 3 bases, with 6 bases between them. Germline V lookup: CDR1 MNHNY, CDR2 SVGAGI (reference sequence). This CDR3 region has 13 residues. In DNA form, the CDR3 reads TGTGCCAGCAGTTACTCTGCAGGCTACGAGCAGTACTTC. Amino acid sequence: CASSYSAGYEQYF.

The CDR3 DNA is TGTGCCAGCAGCTTAGACACATTGAACACTGAAGCTTTCTTT. Translated: CASSLDTLNTEAFF. V gene TRBV7-8 combines with J gene TRBJ1-1; D not resolved. Germline CDR1 is SGHVS and CDR2 is FQNEAQ. There are 14 residues in the CDR3. Trimming shortened V by 1 base and J by 0 bases, and 6 bases separated the two germline ends. The complete variable domain, with remaining parts taken from reference TRBV7-8 and TRBJ1-1, reads GAGVSQSPRYKVAKRGQDVALRCDPISGHVSLFWYQQALGQGPEFLTYFQNEAQLDKSGLPSDRFFAERPEGSVSTLKIQRTQQEDSAVYLCASSLDTLNTEAFFGQGTRLTVV.

The rearrangement links TRBV19 to TRBJ2-2; TRBD1 aligns across 11 bases. Germline CDR1 LNHDA, CDR2 SQIVND (reference sequence). The V segment lost 6 bases and the J segment 4 bases; nucleotides outside the gene matches: 7. This CDR3 has 16 amino acids. The CDR3 region has the DNA TGTGCCAGTAGCCCGGGGGGGACAGGGGGCACCGGGGAGCTGTTTTTT. The encoded protein is CASSPGGTGGTGELFF.

V and J are TRBV6-1 and TRBJ2-5; 8 nucleotides match TRBD1. CDR1 is MNHNS, CDR2 SASEGT, per germline. This CDR3 spans 14 amino acids. V was clipped by 4 bases and J by 0 bases; unmatched bases: 1. CDR3 sequence: CASSARGHQETQYF. As DNA, the CDR3 is TGTGCCAGCAGTGCCAGGGGGCACCAAGAGACCCAGTACTTC.

V gene TRBV30 combines with J gene TRBJ2-3; 14 nucleotides agree with TRBD2. V dropped 2 bases and J dropped 1; count of bases not matched to a gene: 2. From germline, CDR1 is GTSNPN and CDR2 SVGIG (reference sequence). The CDR3 is 16 residues long. The CDR3 nucleotides are TGTGCCTGGAGTATGGGACTAGCGGGGGGCACAGATACGCAGTATTTT. This translates into CAWSMGLAGGTDTQYF.

This clone came up a few times. CDR3 region: CASGTGEVFYEQYF. The CDR3 DNA reads TGTGCCAGTGGGACAGGGGAGGTGTTCTACGAGCAGTACTTC. The rearrangement links TRBV19 to TRBJ2-7; 10 bases agree with TRBD1. V lost 8 bases and J lost 3; bases outside the gene matches: 7. Germline lookup yields CDR1 LNHDA and CDR2 SQIVND (reference sequence). The CDR3 spans 14 residues.

The chain joins TRBV30 to TRBJ1-1, with 7 nucleotides matching TRBD1. With V trimmed by 3 bases and J by 8 bases, 12 bases remained unmatched. CDR1 and CDR2 from the germline V gene are GTSNPN and SVGIG (reference sequence). CDR3 length: 14 amino acids. The CDR3 here is CAWSIGQAEIEAFF. CDR3 DNA sequence: TGTGCCTGGAGCATAGGACAGGCGGAGATCGAAGCTTTCTTT.

The chain links TRBV9 to TRBJ2-2; 10 nucleotides agree with TRBD1. Trimming removed 5 bases from V and 0 bases from J; junction bases left unmatched: 7. The CDR3 length is 17 residues. Germline lookup yields CDR1 SGDLS and CDR2 YYNGEE. CDR3 DNA sequence: TGTGCCAGCAGGAAGACAGGGGGCACTACGAACACCGGGGAGCTGTTTTTT. This encodes CASRKTGGTTNTGELFF.

DNA of the CDR3: TGTGCCAGCAGTTACAAGAGCGGGAGCACAGATACGCAGTATTTT. It yields the protein CASSYKSGSTDTQYF. This sequence joins TRBV6-6 and TRBJ2-3; weak D call: TRBD2 (6 bases). Per the germline V gene, CDR1 is MNHNY and CDR2 is SVGAGI (reference sequence). V lost 2 bases, J lost 0 bases, and 9 bases lay in between. CDR3 length equals 15 residues.

This clone came up once. The V call is TRBV6-1, the J call TRBJ1-5; unclear D gene. The V and J ends lost 7 bases and 0 bases respectively, with 13 bases between them. This CDR3 is built from 15 residues. CDR1 MNHNS and CDR2 SASEGT come from the germline V gene. The CDR3 sequence is CASTERYDSNQPQHF. The CDR3, as DNA: TGTGCCAGCACAGAGAGGTACGATAGCAATCAGCCCCAGCATTTT.

The genes are TRBV5-4 and TRBJ2-5; perhaps TRBD1 as D (6 bases). Trimming stripped 6 bases from V and 4 bases from J, with 16 bases between. The V gene's germline CDR1 is SGHNT and CDR2 YYREEE (reference sequence). This CDR3 has 14 residues. CDR3 coding DNA: TGTGCCAGCACCAGGGGAGAGGTCGGAGAGACCCAGTACTTC. This translates into CASTRGEVGETQYF.

V usage is TRBV11-2 and J usage is TRBJ1-1; 8 bases fit TRBD1. V shed 1 base, J shed 5 bases, and the junction held 9 bases outside the gene matches. Germline V gene sequence: CDR1 SGHAT, CDR2 FQNNGV. This CDR3 has 16 residues. CDR3 sequence (DNA): TGTGCCAGCAGCTTAGGGCAGGGGGCAGGTTGGACTGAAGCTTTCTTT. It specifies CASSLGQGAGWTEAFF.

The chain has TRBV7-3 and TRBJ2-1; D unclear. The CDR3 has 15 residues. Per germline, CDR1 SGHTA and CDR2 FQGTGA. Trimming stripped 2 bases from V and 5 bases from J, with 13 bases between. The CDR3 nucleotides are TGTGCCAGCAGCTTAGGTCTTACTATTGACAATGAGCAGTTCTTC. Translation: CASSLGLTIDNEQFF.

The V and J genes are TRBV4-3 and TRBJ1-3; D gene unclear. CDR3 length equals 15 residues. V lost 0 bases and J 8 bases, leaving 14 bases between the germline ends. Looked up from germline, CDR1 is LGHNA and CDR2 is YSLEER. CDR3 sequence: CASSQDLPGIDTIYF. The DNA for the CDR3 is TGCGCCAGCAGCCAAGATCTTCCGGGGATCGACACCATATATTTT.

This clone occurred once. The chain recombines TRBV29-1 with TRBJ1-3, with 8 bases aligning to TRBD1. Germline trimming cut 5 bases from V and 0 bases from J; bases unmatched to any gene: 3. The CDR3 extends over 14 amino acids. Germline CDR1 and CDR2: SQVTM and ANQGSEA. CDR3 DNA: TGCAGCGTTTCACAGGGGGACTCTGGAAACACCATATATTTT. This translates into CSVSQGDSGNTIYF.

A single count supports this clone. The rearrangement links TRBV23-1 to TRBJ2-7, with D possibly TRBD1 on 5 matching bases. Being an ORF, TRBV23-1 has a function that is uncertain. Trimming pared 4 bases from V and 0 bases from J, leaving 16 bases between. This CDR3 has 16 amino acids. CDR3 sequence (DNA): TGCGCCAGCAGTCCTTGCCCCTGGACATTCTCCTACGAGCAGTACTTC. It codes for CASSPCPWTFSYEQYF.

The chain is built from TRBV7-8 and TRBJ2-7, with 8 positions matching TRBD1. The CDR3 consists of 15 residues. After removal of 5 bases from V and 3 bases from J, the junction contained 9 bases not matched to a gene. The germline gives CDR1 SGHVS, CDR2 FQNEAQ. The CDR3 loop reads CASSPNTGGYYEQYF. The CDR3 DNA reads as TGTGCCAGCAGCCCTAACACAGGGGGTTACTACGAGCAGTACTTC. Complete variable domain (other parts from reference TRBV7-8 and TRBJ2-7): GAGVSQSPRYKVAKRGQDVALRCDPISGHVSLFWYQQALGQGPEFLTYFQNEAQLDKSGLPSDRFFAERPEGSVSTLKIQRTQQEDSAVYLCASSPNTGGYYEQYFGPGTRLTVT.

This clone was counted once. The rearrangement links TRBV9 to TRBJ1-2, with 8 bases lining up with TRBD1. There are 16 residues in the CDR3. V lost 0 bases, J lost 4 bases, and 8 bases stayed unmatched. Looked up from germline, CDR1 is SGDLS and CDR2 is YYNGEE. The CDR3 DNA reads TGTGCCAGCAGCGTAGCTTCCCAGGGGGCGTCCTATGGCTACACCTTC. This encodes CASSVASQGASYGYTF.